Detailed here is one T cell receptor beta chain. Its antigen is undetermined. This specimen belongs to a study of cytomegalovirus exposure and HLA in healthy donors. A multiplex PCR was run with 60 Vbeta primers and 13 Jbeta primers. Profiling relied on immunoSEQ multiplex PCR, and the TCRdb table lists in-frame clones only, not all of them. The table shows under 150,000 clones, with around four fifths occurring only once. Germline lookup yields CDR1 SEHNR and CDR2 FQNEAQ (reference sequence). This CDR3 has 16 amino acids. V was pared by 5 bases and J by 4 bases, with 6 bases of the junction left unmatched. Whole-study results and caveats: Rarity marked most TCR sequences, yet some public TCRs occurred in many donors. Presence/absence analyses rested on an assumption that sequencing depth was roughly uniform across donors.

The sequence derives from a boy younger than 10 in good health and CMV-seronegative. Sequencing was carried out using PBMCs. The V and J genes are TRBV7-9 and TRBJ2-1; 12 bases are a match to TRBD2. In nucleotides, the CDR3 is TGTGCCAGCAGCCGACTAGCGGGGGTGACGTACAATGAGCAGTTCTTC. Its protein is CASSRLAGVTYNEQFF.